This T cell receptor beta chain comes out of a study of blood T cell repertoires in COVID-19. Study at large: Sources were T cells, B-cell-depleted T cells, or PBMCs; the material itself was cDNA or gDNA.

In this sample, this clone turned up once. Per the authors' pipeline: Amplification of reference gene primers provided the estimated nucleated cell counts. The data were produced by immunoSEQ multiplex PCR, yet TCRdb's version contains in-frame clones alone and is incomplete. For V, J and clone size, that table is used; D and trimming come from the DNA. The repertoire holds about 280,000 clones, with over 75% as singletons. The TCR sequence derives from a human donor in a cohort sampled during active COVID-19. Sequences were obtained from peripheral blood.

The CDR3: CASSFTGAKNTEAFF. DNA of the CDR3: TGTGCCAGCTCATTTACAGGGGCTAAGAACACTGAAGCTTTCTTT. The genes are TRBV18 and TRBJ1-1; 7 nucleotides match TRBD1. Germline loops: CDR1 KGHSH, CDR2 LQKENI. Unmatched junction bases numbered 7, after V lost 5 bases and J lost 1 base. The CDR3 sequence is 15 residues long.